This T cell receptor (beta chain) was sequenced for a study of blood T cell repertoires in COVID-19. Study as a whole: T cells, B-cell-depleted T cells, or PBMCs provided the cDNA or gDNA that served as material.

Authors' methods: By means of reference gene primer amplification, nucleated cell counts were estimated. The method was immunoSEQ multiplex PCR; TCRdb's version includes in-frame clones alone and lacks a portion of them. Clonal size and the V and J genes are those of that table, whereas D and trimming came from the DNA. The table shows about 200,000 clones, with approximately 84% occurring only once. Germline V gene sequence: CDR1 SNHLY, CDR2 FYNNEI. Trimming stripped 3 bases from V and 6 bases from J, with 8 bases between. The CDR3 consists of 13 residues. Input material: peripheral blood. This clonotype was sampled from a human donor with acute or convalescent COVID-19. The donor label of this sample is uncertain. The chain combines TRBV2 with TRBJ2-2; D not certain. Written as DNA, the CDR3 is TGTGCCAGCAGTGATTTTCGGGCCGGGGAGCTGTTTTTT. This encodes CASSDFRAGELFF.